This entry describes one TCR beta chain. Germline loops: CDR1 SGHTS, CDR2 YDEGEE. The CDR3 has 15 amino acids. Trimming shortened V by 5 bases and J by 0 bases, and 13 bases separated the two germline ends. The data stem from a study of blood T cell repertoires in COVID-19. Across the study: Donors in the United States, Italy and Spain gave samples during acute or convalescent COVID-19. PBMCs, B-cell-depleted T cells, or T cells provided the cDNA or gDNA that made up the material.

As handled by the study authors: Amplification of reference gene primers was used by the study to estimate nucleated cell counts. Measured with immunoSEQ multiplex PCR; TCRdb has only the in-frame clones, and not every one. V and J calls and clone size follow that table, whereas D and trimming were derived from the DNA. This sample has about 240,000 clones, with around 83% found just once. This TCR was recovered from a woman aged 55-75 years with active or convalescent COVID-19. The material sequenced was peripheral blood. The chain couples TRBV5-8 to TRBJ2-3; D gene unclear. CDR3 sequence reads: CASRFRLSSTDTQYF. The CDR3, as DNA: TGTGCCAGCAGATTCAGGCTTTCTAGCACAGATACGCAGTATTTT.